The rows below give T cell receptor beta chains drawn from one sample of a study of T cells in localized non-small cell lung cancer. The protocol was immunoSEQ multiplex PCR, while the TCRdb copy is restricted to in-frame clones and leaves out a portion. In the table there are about 48,000 clones, approximately 80% of which are singletons. Specimen: peripheral blood, collected before any cancer treatment. Source of these receptors: a man aged 35 to 69 with stage I squamous cell lung carcinoma. Both conserved end residues are part of each CDR3. The D gene is left open where the match is weak. Size is omitted from some rows. Given values are once, few, many or a class for expanded clones.

D gene,clone size,V gene,J gene,CDR3 DNA,CDR3 protein
NA,NA,TRBV4-1,TRBJ2-7,TGCGCCAGCAGCCAAGATCAGTACGAGCAGTACTTC,CASSQDQYEQYF
TRBD2,once,TRBV5-4,TRBJ2-5,TGTGCCAGCAGCTTGGGCGGGGGGGTAGTGGAGACCCAGTACTTC,CASSLGGGVVETQYF
NA,NA,TRBV18,TRBJ1-6,TGTGCCAGCTCACCAAGGGAGAGCTATTCACCCCTCCACTTT,CASSPRESYSPLHF
TRBD1,NA,TRBV6-6,TRBJ1-4,TGTGCCAGCAGTTACCCCTTAGACAGGGGGGTTGGAAAACTGTTTTTT,CASSYPLDRGVGKLFF
TRBD1,NA,TRBV5-1,TRBJ2-7,TGCGCCAGCAGCTTCAATTTACAGGGGCTCCGCGAGCAGTACTTC,CASSFNLQGLREQYF
TRBD1,NA,TRBV9,TRBJ2-7,TGTGCCAGCAGCGTAACTATCTCGGGAACGGGACAGGATACCTACGAGCAGTACTTC,CASSVTISGTGQDTYEQYF
TRBD1,NA,TRBV7-8,TRBJ2-4,TGTGCCAGCAGTCCCCAGCAGGACAGGGACCAGTACTTC,CASSPQQDRDQYF
NA,NA,TRBV19,TRBJ1-3,TGTGCCAGTAGCAACCGACAGAGCTCTGGAAACACCATATATTTT,CASSNRQSSGNTIYF
TRBD1,NA,TRBV29-1,TRBJ1-1,TGCAGCGCGACCCGGACAGGCAACACTGAAGCTTTCTTT,CSATRTGNTEAFF
TRBD2,NA,TRBV6-6,TRBJ2-1,TGTGCCAGCAGGAAGGCTAGCGGGACCAATGAGCAGTTCTTC,CASRKASGTNEQFF
TRBD2,NA,TRBV2,TRBJ2-5,TGTGCCAGCAGCCCCACAGGAAGCGGGGTCCAAGAGACCCAGTACTTC,CASSPTGSGVQETQYF
NA,NA,TRBV5-4,TRBJ2-5,TGTGCCAGCAGCTTGCTGGATAGGGAAGAGACCCAGTACTTC,CASSLLDREETQYF
TRBD2,few,TRBV5-4,TRBJ2-3,TGTGCCAGCAGCAGCGGGGAGGTACCAGTCGATACGCAGTATTTT,CASSSGEVPVDTQYF
NA,once,TRBV11-3,TRBJ2-3,TGTGCCAGCAGCCCCCAAGGGGCGTCAGATACGCAGTATTTT,CASSPQGASDTQYF
NA,once,TRBV7-8,TRBJ1-5,TGTGCCAGCAGCCTCTATCGGTTGGGGTACAGGCCGCCCGGCTCTTATCAGCCCCAGCATTTT,CASSLYRLGYRPPGSYQPQHF
TRBD2,NA,TRBV27,TRBJ2-1,TGTGCCAGCAGTTTATCCAGCGGGGGTCTACCGTTCTTC,CASSLSSGGLPFF
TRBD2,few,TRBV28,TRBJ2-7,TGTGCCAGCAACAGCGGGGGCTCCTACGAGCAGTACTTC,CASNSGGSYEQYF
NA,once,TRBV5-6,TRBJ2-3,TGTGCCAGCAGGTCTGGGACTGCCCATACGCAGTATTTT,CASRSGTAHTQYF
NA,NA,TRBV6-5,TRBJ2-3,TGTGCCAGCAGCCTCCCGGGGGACGGCACAGATACGCAGTATTTT,CASSLPGDGTDTQYF
NA,NA,TRBV6-5,TRBJ1-2,TGTGCCAGCAGTTACGACGCGGACTATGGCTACACCTTC,CASSYDADYGYTF
TRBD1,NA,TRBV15,TRBJ1-1,TGTGCCACCAGCAGCTCCAGGGGGGGGACTGAAGCTTTCTTT,CATSSSRGGTEAFF
NA,once,TRBV7-2,TRBJ1-1,TGTGCCAGCCGAGGGGGGGCCCCTGAAGCTTTCTTT,CASRGGAPEAFF
TRBD1,NA,TRBV6-5,TRBJ1-2,TGTGCCAGCAGGACAGGGGGCCCCCATGGCTACACCTTC,CASRTGGPHGYTF
NA,NA,TRBV7-2,TRBJ2-3,TGTGCCAGCGCATCCCCGGCCATTTTGTATTTT,CASASPAILYF
TRBD1,NA,TRBV4-2,TRBJ2-1,TGTGCCAGCAGCCAAGATGGAGGGACAGGGTGGGATGAGCAGTTCTTC,CASSQDGGTGWDEQFF
NA,NA,TRBV7-9,TRBJ1-2,TGTGCCAGCAGCCAGGATAACTATGGCTACACCTTC,CASSQDNYGYTF
NA,NA,TRBV6-1,TRBJ1-6,TGTGCCAGCAGTGAAGTGGCAGGGATGGTCGGGTTAGGTAGTAATTCACCCCTCCACTTT,CASSEVAGMVGLGSNSPLHF
NA,once,TRBV14,TRBJ1-2,TGTGCCAGCAGCCAACTTCAGGCCGGTGGAGGTGGCTACACCTTC,CASSQLQAGGGGYTF
TRBD1,NA,TRBV2,TRBJ1-2,TGTGCCAGCAGTCGGACAGGGAACTATGGCTACACCTTC,CASSRTGNYGYTF
NA,NA,TRBV29-1,TRBJ1-1,TGCAGCGTTGAGGGGGCAGGGGTGAACACTGAAGCTTTCTTT,CSVEGAGVNTEAFF
TRBD2,NA,TRBV29-1,TRBJ2-7,TGCAGCGTTGAAGATTACCTAGCGGGGGAGCAGTACTTC,CSVEDYLAGEQYF
NA,NA,TRBV2,TRBJ1-1,TGTGCCAGCAGTGAAACGCTAGAAGCTTTCTTT,CASSETLEAFF
NA,NA,TRBV11-3,TRBJ2-1,TGTGCCAGCAGTTCATCCGGCAATGAGCAGTTCTTC,CASSSSGNEQFF
NA,NA,TRBV6-6,TRBJ1-1,TGTGCCAGCAGTTACGGGGGCAGGGGCGCTGAAGCTTTCTTT,CASSYGGRGAEAFF
NA,NA,TRBV9,TRBJ2-7,TGTGCCAGCAGCGTAGGGGGGGCCGGTGAGCAGTACTTC,CASSVGGAGEQYF
TRBD2,NA,TRBV7-2,TRBJ2-3,TGTGCCAGCATTCCTAGCGGTGGTTACACAGATACGCAGTATTTT,CASIPSGGYTDTQYF
NA,NA,TRBV4-2,TRBJ1-1,TGTGCCAGCAGCCAAGATCGACGGACGAACACTGAAGCTTTCTTT,CASSQDRRTNTEAFF
NA,NA,TRBV7-8,TRBJ1-5,TGTGCCAGCAGCTTACCGGGCAGGGGATTCCAGGGTCAGCCCCAGCATTTT,CASSLPGRGFQGQPQHF
NA,NA,TRBV5-4,TRBJ2-7,TGTGCCAGCAGCCTAGACGGTGTCGAGCAGTACTTC,CASSLDGVEQYF
TRBD2,NA,TRBV5-4,TRBJ2-5,TGTGCCAGCAGCCACAACCTGCGGGGGGGGCAAGAGACCCAGTACTTC,CASSHNLRGGQETQYF
NA,NA,TRBV29-1,TRBJ2-1,TGCAGCGTCACCTCTGCGGGGACGTCGCAGTTCTTC,CSVTSAGTSQFF
NA,NA,TRBV5-1,TRBJ1-3,TGCGCCAGCAGCTTGGGAGATTTCTCTGGAAACACCATATATTTT,CASSLGDFSGNTIYF
NA,NA,TRBV15,TRBJ2-7,TGTGCCACCAGGACCGCCGGGGGTGAGCAGTACTTC,CATRTAGGEQYF